The sequence of this T cell receptor beta chain was determined in a study of technical replicates of blood from a few donors. The CDR3 is made up of 13 amino acids. Trimming took off 8 bases at V and 3 bases at J, with 13 bases between the two ends. Per the germline V gene, CDR1 is MNHEY and CDR2 is SVGAGI. Using immunoSEQ multiplex PCR, the repertoire was profiled, and TCRdb retains in-frame clones only, with some absent. The sample includes fewer than 90,000 clones, approximately 97% of them seen just once. Source material: T cells isolated from PBMCs. The V call is TRBV6-5, the J call TRBJ1-2, with TRBD1 as a possible D gene (5 bases). The origin of this receptor is a human donor in good health. The CDR3, as DNA: TGTGCCAGCGGGGATGGGACTTACTATGGCTACACCTTC. Amino acids: CASGDGTYYGYTF.